These T cell receptor beta chains were read from a single sample in a study of T cell repertoires in aging, cancer and after chemotherapy. Each CDR3 protein is one row after TCRdb ran MiXCR on the multiplex PCR reads. The sample contains some 5,000 distinct CDR3 sequences, 20% to 25% of which appear only once. The sequenced sample was blood. These receptors were collected from a human donor in good health. The donor label of this sample is uncertain. Each CDR3 is given with its conserved first and last residue. A D gene is named only where the DNA matches it firmly. Only some rows state a clone size, as once, few, many or a class for expanded clones.

V gene	J gene	CDR3 length	D gene	clone size	CDR3 protein	CDR3 DNA
TRBV10-3	TRBJ2-7	15	TRBD1	medium-sized	CAISDGTGGDHEQYF	TGTGCCATCAGTGATGGGACAGGGGGGGACCACGAGCAGTACTTC
TRBV29-1	TRBJ1-1	11	.	medium-sized	CSVVSESEAFF	TGCAGCGTTGTAAGCGAGAGTGAAGCTTTCTTT
TRBV5-4	TRBJ1-2	13	TRBD1	many	CASSTGGGYGYTF	TGTGCCAGCAGCACAGGGGGCGGGTATGGCTACACCTTC
TRBV19	TRBJ1-1	8	.	medium-sized	CASKEAFF	TGTGCCAGTAAGGAAGCTTTCTTT
TRBV29-1	TRBJ2-2	10	.	.	CSVGIGELFF	TGCAGCGTTGGGATCGGGGAGCTGTTTTTT
TRBV19	TRBJ2-1	16	TRBD1	medium-sized	CASSIYRDRAYNEQFF	TGTGCCAGTAGTATCTACCGGGACAGGGCCTACAATGAGCAGTTCTTC
TRBV20-1	TRBJ2-1	15	TRBD2	.	CSASDGTSSYNEQFF	TGCAGTGCTAGTGACGGGACTAGCTCCTACAATGAGCAGTTCTTC
TRBV19	TRBJ2-1	18	TRBD2	medium-sized	CATTARGGASRRRNEQFF	TGTGCCACCACCGCCCGGGGGGGGGCCTCAAGGAGGAGGAATGAGCAGTTCTTC
TRBV24-1	TRBJ2-1	15	TRBD2	.	CATSKLAGEVNEQFF	TGTGCCACCAGTAAGCTAGCGGGAGAGGTTAATGAGCAGTTCTTC
TRBV30	TRBJ2-3	10	TRBD2	medium-sized	CARGGDTQYF	TGTGCCCGGGGGGGTGATACGCAGTATTTT
TRBV6-2/TRBV6-3	TRBJ1-5	13	.	many	CASGSIFNQPQHF	TGTGCCAGCGGGTCCATCTTCAATCAGCCCCAGCATTTT
TRBV30	TRBJ2-7	14	TRBD2	medium-sized	CAWALAGRAYEQYF	TGTGCCTGGGCTCTAGCGGGGCGAGCCTACGAGCAGTACTTC
TRBV20-1	TRBJ1-2	12	TRBD1	.	CSTAADREGYTF	TGCAGTACTGCTGCCGACAGGGAAGGCTACACCTTC
TRBV27	TRBJ1-1	14	TRBD1	medium-sized	CASSRQGLNTEAFF	TGTGCCAGCAGCAGACAGGGGCTGAACACTGAAGCTTTCTTT
TRBV6-2/TRBV6-3	TRBJ2-1	14	.	large	CASSVAATYNEQFF	TGTGCCAGCAGTGTCGCGGCTACCTACAATGAGCAGTTCTTC
TRBV5-6	TRBJ1-5	16	TRBD1	medium-sized	CASSSITGEPDQPQHF	TGTGCCAGCAGCTCGATTACAGGGGAACCTGATCAGCCCCAGCATTTT
TRBV5-4	TRBJ2-2	16	TRBD2	.	CASSLLGRGYTGELFF	TGTGCCAGCAGCTTGCTGGGGCGGGGGTACACCGGGGAGCTGTTTTTT
TRBV6-5	TRBJ1-1	13	.	few	CASSYGTNTEAFF	TGTGCCAGCAGTTACGGGACGAACACTGAAGCTTTCTTT
TRBV12-3/TRBV12-4	TRBJ1-2	13	.	many	CASSFAETYGYTF	TGTGCCAGCAGTTTCGCAGAGACCTATGGCTACACCTTC
TRBV20-1	TRBJ1-1	10	.	.	CSPHRTEAFF	TGCAGTCCCCATCGGACTGAAGCTTTCTTT
TRBV6-2/TRBV6-3	TRBJ1-1	14	TRBD1	many	CASSRDRGNTEAFF	TGTGCCAGCAGTCGTGACAGGGGAAACACTGAAGCTTTCTTT
TRBV30	TRBJ2-7	15	.	medium-sized	CAWSVGTSSSYEQYF	TGTGCCTGGAGTGTAGGGACGTCTAGCTCCTACGAGCAGTACTTC
TRBV7-2	TRBJ1-4	18	.	medium-sized	CASSTGFTAGATNEKLFF	TGTGCCAGCAGCACCGGCTTCACCGCCGGAGCAACTAATGAAAAACTGTTTTTT
TRBV5-6	TRBJ2-3	18	TRBD2	medium-sized	CASSFGGLAFLGTDTQYF	TGTGCCAGCAGCTTCGGGGGACTAGCTTTCTTGGGCACAGATACGCAGTATTTT
TRBV20-1	TRBJ1-5	16	.	few	CSARDSLWVGDQPQHF	TGCAGTGCTAGAGACTCGTTGTGGGTGGGGGATCAGCCCCAGCATTTT
TRBV19	TRBJ2-7	16	TRBD1	medium-sized	CASSIVGQVSSYEQYF	TGTGCCAGTAGTATTGTCGGACAGGTGAGCTCCTACGAGCAGTACTTC
TRBV5-4	TRBJ1-2	15	.	many	CASSLEGVRNYGYTF	TGTGCCAGCAGCTTGGAGGGCGTCAGGAACTATGGCTACACCTTC
TRBV13	TRBJ2-7	14	.	medium-sized	CASSLNPIEYEQYF	TGTGCCAGCAGCTTAAATCCTATAGAATACGAGCAGTACTTC
TRBV5-1	TRBJ2-1	15	.	medium-sized	CASSPAGSSYNEQFF	TGCGCCAGCAGCCCTGCGGGGAGCTCCTACAATGAGCAGTTCTTC
TRBV5-4	TRBJ2-6	13	.	medium-sized	CASSLSGANVLTF	TGTGCCAGCAGCTTGTCTGGGGCCAACGTCCTGACTTTC
TRBV7-9	TRBJ1-1	15	.	many	CASSYRDGMNTEAFF	TGTGCCAGCAGCTACCGGGACGGAATGAACACTGAAGCTTTCTTT
TRBV20-1	TRBJ2-5	13	.	.	CSAQRGLGETQYF	TGCAGTGCACAAAGAGGGCTAGGGGAGACCCAGTACTTC
TRBV28	TRBJ1-1	14	.	.	CASSAPNMNTEAFF	TGTGCCAGCAGCGCCCCTAACATGAACACTGAAGCTTTCTTT
TRBV12-3/TRBV12-4	TRBJ2-3	12	.	many	CASSTDRRTQYF	TGTGCCAGCAGTACCGACAGAAGGACGCAGTATTTT
TRBV27	TRBJ2-7	13	.	medium-sized	CASKEDGPYEQYF	TGTGCCAGCAAAGAGGACGGGCCCTACGAGCAGTACTTC
TRBV6-4	TRBJ2-3	13	.	.	CASSDGSTDTQYF	TGTGCCAGCAGTGACGGGAGCACAGATACGCAGTATTTT
TRBV20-1	TRBJ2-7	16	.	.	CSLTSIGRTFSYEQYF	TGCAGTCTGACCTCCATCGGGAGAACCTTCTCCTACGAGCAGTACTTC
TRBV29-1	TRBJ2-3	12	TRBD2	medium-sized	CSVVSGGDPQYF	TGCAGCGTTGTTAGCGGGGGAGACCCGCAGTATTTT
TRBV13	TRBJ2-3	13	.	medium-sized	CASSLDLTDTQYF	TGTGCCAGCAGCTTGGACCTTACAGATACGCAGTATTTT